These 31 T cell receptor beta chains originate from one sample sequenced in a study of OX40 agonist ivuxolimab in advanced cancers. The assay was immunoSEQ multiplex PCR, and TCRdb's table has in-frame clones only and misses some. This sample carries roughly 92,000 clones, about 84% of them seen once, and the ten largest clones take about 5.5%. The sample here was CD4+ or CD8+ T cells sorted from blood, taken in a trial of the OX40 agonist ivuxolimab. Receptors originate from an adult with an advanced solid tumor such as melanoma, head and neck, liver or kidney cancer.

The chain links TRBV4-3 to TRBJ1-2; tentatively, D is TRBD1 (6 bases). The germline V and J ends were trimmed by 0 bases and 4 bases, with 12 bases remaining between them. The CDR3 runs to 15 residues. Germline V gives CDR1 LGHNA, CDR2 YSLEER. CDR3 region: CASSQDWGPGYGYTF. The CDR3 bases are TGCGCCAGCAGCCAAGATTGGGGGCCAGGCTATGGCTACACCTTC.

In its sample, this clone was seen once. This rearrangement joins TRBV6-5 to TRBJ1-6, with D unresolved. Germline V gene lookup returns CDR1 MNHEY and CDR2 SVGAGI. The CDR3 is 12 amino acids. Deletions cut 0 bases from V and 7 bases from J, with 1 base between. The CDR3 DNA follows: TGTGCCAGCAGTTACTCGAATTCACCCCTCCACTTT. Protein product: CASSYSNSPLHF.

The gene calls are TRBV21-1 and TRBJ2-7; the table's D gene call, TRBD2, was not cross checked with the DNA. TRBV21-1 is an annotated pseudogene. The CDR3 covers 18 residues. CDR3 sequence reads: CASSKWSRESGAVYEQYF. The DNA of the CDR3 is TGTGCCAGCAGCAAATGGAGTAGGGAAAGCGGGGCGGTGTACGAGCAGTACTTC.

The V gene is TRBV7-2, the J gene TRBJ1-5, with 10 bases matching TRBD1. Looked up from germline, CDR1 is SGHTA and CDR2 is FQGNSA. The CDR3 has 17 amino acids. V shed 5 bases and J 1 base; nucleotides not matched to a gene: 8. Here the CDR3 DNA reads TGTGCCAGCAGCCAGTCGACAGGGGGCGAAAGCAATCAGCCCCAGCATTTT. This translates into CASSQSTGGESNQPQHF.

The CDR3 nucleotides are TGTGCCAGCAGCTTGATGGGCCACGAGCAGTACTTC. Residues: CASSLMGHEQYF. J is TRBJ2-7 and V is TRBV5-6; D uncertain. CDR1 is SGHDT and CDR2 is YYEEEE in the germline V gene. V lost 1 base and J lost 5, with 7 bases in between. The CDR3 runs to 12 residues.

The V gene is TRBV15, the J gene TRBJ1-1; D unresolved. Germline-derived CDR1 and CDR2 are LNHNV and YYDKDF (reference sequence). CDR3 length equals 12 residues. Trimming left V 2 bases short and J 3 bases short, with 4 bases between. CDR3 in amino acids: CATSRRDTEAFF. CDR3 in DNA: TGTGCCACCAGCAGACGGGACACTGAAGCTTTCTTT. Using reference TRBV15 and TRBJ1-1 for the parts outside the CDR3, the full variable domain is DAMVIQNPRYQVTQFGKPVTLSCSQTLNHNVMYWYQQKSSQAPKLLFHYYDKDFNNEADTPDNFQSRRPNTSFCFLDIRSPGLGDTAMYLCATSRRDTEAFFGQGTRLTVV.

J is TRBJ1-4 and V is TRBV6-4; perhaps TRBD1 as D (5 bases). V was clipped by 5 bases and J by 5 bases, with 9 bases between them. The V gene's germline CDR1 is MRHNA and CDR2 SNTAGT. The CDR3 is 13 amino acids. The CDR3 region is CASSLRVNEKLFF. Here the CDR3 DNA reads TGTGCCAGCAGTCTCAGGGTCAATGAAAAACTGTTTTTT.

This chain connects TRBV28 to TRBJ2-7; 7 positions agree with TRBD1. The CDR3 length is 14 residues. Germline V gene data show CDR1 as MDHEN and CDR2 as SYDVKM. Trimming took 2 bases from V and 5 from J; bases not matched to a gene: 6. This chain's CDR3 is CASSLRGQIHEQYF. The CDR3 DNA is TGTGCCAGCAGTTTACGGGGACAGATCCACGAGCAGTACTTC.

The CDR3 here is CASSYSGGGRNNEQFF. The CDR3 DNA is TGTGCCAGCAGTTACTCGGGCGGCGGGAGGAACAATGAGCAGTTCTTC. The chain combines TRBV6-6 with TRBJ2-1, with 8 bases fitting TRBD2. V was pared by 0 bases and J by 5 bases, with 6 bases of the junction left unmatched. The length of the CDR3 is 16 residues. CDR1 is MNHNY, CDR2 SVGAGI, per germline (reference sequence).

CDR3 sequence (DNA): TGTGCCATCAGTTCCGGGGGTAAGGGTCGGGCGAACACTGAAGCTTTCTTT. It codes for CAISSGGKGRANTEAFF. The chain combines TRBV10-3 with TRBJ1-1; a possible D gene is TRBD1 (5 bases). CDR1 and CDR2 from the germline V gene are ENHRY and SYGVKD. This CDR3 contains 17 residues. Trimming left V 5 bases short and J 1 base short, with 20 bases between.

This clone was observed a few times. The chain employs TRBV9 and TRBJ2-3; perhaps TRBD1 as D (5 bases). V shed 4 bases and J shed 0 bases, with 9 bases lying between them. The CDR3 is 14 amino acids. CDR1 SGDLS and CDR2 YYNGEE come from the germline V gene. DNA of the CDR3: TGTGCCAGCAGCAGACAGTCAAGCACAGATACGCAGTATTTT. Its translation is CASSRQSSTDTQYF.

The V and J genes are TRBV30 and TRBJ1-1; D gene ambiguous. Trimming removed 2 bases at V and 0 bases at J, with 10 bases between. Germline loops: CDR1 GTSNPN, CDR2 SVGIG (reference sequence). CDR3 length: 14 amino acids. The CDR3 region has the DNA TGTGCCTGGAGTTCGGGCTTCGTGAACACTGAAGCTTTCTTT. Its protein product is CAWSSGFVNTEAFF.

The chain uses TRBV6-5 and TRBJ1-2; D unclear. Trimming stripped 4 bases from V and 8 bases from J, with 20 bases between. The germline V gene encodes CDR1 MNHEY and CDR2 SVGAGI. The CDR3 length is 15 residues. The CDR3 reads CASSSLLLGPLGYTF. DNA of the CDR3: TGTGCCAGCAGTTCTCTTCTGTTGGGCCCACTCGGCTACACCTTC.

This clone was seen a few times. CDR3 region: CASSVGNGGAFEQFF. CDR3 coding DNA: TGTGCCAGCAGCGTAGGCAACGGGGGGGCCTTTGAGCAGTTCTTC. This chain connects TRBV9 to TRBJ2-1; 8 nucleotides agree with TRBD2. The V gene's germline CDR1 is SGDLS and CDR2 YYNGEE. V dropped 0 bases and J dropped 9; count of bases not matched to a gene: 8. The CDR3 totals 15 residues.

The V and J genes are TRBV7-3 and TRBJ2-7, with 10 bases that match TRBD1. Germline V gene data show CDR1 as SGHTA and CDR2 as FQGTGA. The CDR3 spans 15 residues. J was trimmed by 2 bases and V by 6 bases; bases with no gene match: 7. CDR3 bases: TGTGCCAGCAGTTTAGGGGGACAGGGGACCTACGAGCAGTACTTC. As protein: CASSLGGQGTYEQYF.

CDR3 nucleotides: TGTGCCAGCAGTTTGTTGGCGGGCAATTCACCCCTCCACTTT. Amino acids: CASSLLAGNSPLHF. V gene TRBV27 combines with J gene TRBJ1-6; D is uncertain. Germline assignment: CDR1 MNHEY and CDR2 SMNVEV (reference sequence). This CDR3 is built from 14 residues. V lost 3 bases and J lost 7, with 10 bases in between.

V gene TRBV9 combines with J gene TRBJ2-2; D not resolved. Germline CDR1 reads SGDLS; CDR2 reads YYNGEE. V lost 0 bases to trimming and J lost 1 base, with 10 bases between them. The CDR3 consists of 16 residues. The CDR3 loop is CASSVDETVNTGELFF. The CDR3 DNA is TGTGCCAGCAGCGTAGATGAGACTGTGAACACCGGGGAGCTGTTTTTT.

This chain joins TRBV6-5 and TRBJ1-5; the D is unclear. The CDR3 runs 12 residues. Germline V gene sequence: CDR1 MNHEY, CDR2 SVGAGI. Trimming shortened V by 0 bases and J by 11 bases, and 8 bases separated the two germline ends. DNA for the CDR3: TGTGCCAGCAGTTACTCCCAATCAGCCCAGCATTTT. Protein sequence: CASSYSQSAQHF.

This chain connects TRBV6-6 to TRBJ2-7, with D uncertain. This CDR3 is 12 amino acids long. The germline V gene has CDR1 MNHNY and CDR2 SVGAGI (reference sequence). Trimming took 0 bases from V and 3 from J, leaving 3 bases between them. This CDR3 reads CASSYSDYEQYF. DNA of the CDR3: TGTGCCAGCAGTTACTCAGACTACGAGCAGTACTTC.

This clone appeared once. V is TRBV7-2 and J is TRBJ2-1, with 10 nucleotides matching TRBD2. CDR3 size: 15 residues. V was clipped by 1 base and J by 8 bases; unmatched bases: 5. The V gene's germline CDR1 is SGHTA and CDR2 FQGNSA. CDR3 DNA: TGTGCCAGCAGCTTAGAAGCGGGAGGGCCCTATGAGCAGTTCTTC. As protein: CASSLEAGGPYEQFF. Supplemented by reference TRBV7-2 and TRBJ2-1, the full variable domain reads GAGVSQSPSNKVTEKGKDVELRCDPISGHTALYWYRQSLGQGLEFLIYFQGNSAPDKSGLPSDRFSAERTGGSVSTLTIQRTQQEDSAVYLCASSLEAGGPYEQFFGPGTRLTVL.

V gene TRBV6-1 combines with J gene TRBJ1-2; TRBD1 is a possible D gene (6 bases). The CDR3 spans 14 residues. V was shortened by 2 bases and J by 5 bases, with 12 bases between the two germline ends. Per the germline V gene, CDR1 is MNHNS and CDR2 is SASEGT. The CDR3 region is CASSETRGIYGYTF. The CDR3 bases are TGTGCCAGCAGTGAAACCAGGGGCATTTATGGCTACACCTTC.

V and J are TRBV13 and TRBJ1-2; 8 bases agree with TRBD1. V trimming: 4 bases; J trimming: 4 bases; junction bases outside the gene matches: 14. Germline CDR1 reads PRHDT; CDR2 reads FYEKMQ (reference sequence). CDR3 length equals 17 residues. This chain's CDR3 is CASSSRPQGAKSYGYTF. The CDR3 nucleotides are TGTGCCAGCAGCTCCCGACCGCAGGGGGCCAAGAGCTATGGCTACACCTTC.

The V gene is TRBV6-5, the J gene TRBJ1-2; D unclear. Germline loops: CDR1 MNHEY, CDR2 SVGAGI. Trimming cost V 7 bases and J 0 bases, with 12 bases left between them. The CDR3 sequence is 14 residues long. This chain's CDR3 is CASNAGSTNYGYTF. CDR3 sequence (DNA): TGTGCCAGCAATGCGGGGTCTACTAACTATGGCTACACCTTC.

In DNA, the CDR3 is TGTGCCAGCAGCCCCCGGGGGGGGGATTCACCCCTCCACTTT. It yields the protein CASSPRGGDSPLHF. The genes are TRBV11-2 and TRBJ1-6, with a weak D call TRBD1 (5 bases). Looked up from germline, CDR1 is SGHAT and CDR2 is FQNNGV. V was shortened by 5 bases and J by 8 bases, with 13 bases between the two germline ends. The CDR3 length is 14 residues.

The chain has TRBV6-1 and TRBJ2-7; 7 bases map to TRBD1. The V segment lost 4 bases and the J segment 3 bases; nucleotides outside the gene matches: 12. Per the germline V gene, CDR1 is MNHNS and CDR2 is SASEGT. This CDR3 region has 16 residues. DNA for the CDR3: TGTGCCAGCAGTGCGCGCTCGGGACAGACCATCTACGAGCAGTACTTC. Amino acids: CASSARSGQTIYEQYF.

V gene TRBV5-4 combines with J gene TRBJ2-1; TRBD2 matches 11 bases. This CDR3 contains 15 residues. V trimming: 4 bases; J trimming: 4 bases; junction bases outside the gene matches: 4. CDR1 is SGHNT, CDR2 YYREEE, per germline (reference sequence). This chain's CDR3 is CASSPGTSGYNEQFF. The CDR3 nucleotides are TGTGCCAGCAGCCCCGGGACTAGCGGATACAATGAGCAGTTCTTC.

Remarks on this clone: The junction does not match germline at one end; this may be a read error. The CDR3 region is CSARERVVIF. Here the CDR3 DNA reads TGCAGTGCTAGAGAGAGGGTGGTCATCTTC. V usage is TRBV20-1 and J usage is TRBJ1-2; D not resolved. Germline CDR1 reads DFQATT; CDR2 reads SNEGSKA (reference sequence). This CDR3 has 10 residues.

The chain combines TRBV7-9 with TRBJ2-1, with D possibly TRBD1 on 8 matching bases. Looked up from germline, CDR1 is SEHNR and CDR2 is FQNEAQ (reference sequence). Trimming stripped 7 bases from V and 7 bases from J, with 17 bases between. The CDR3 contains 14 residues. CDR3 coding DNA: TGTGCCAGCACCTCCGACAGGGGAGGGAATGAGCAGTTCTTC. This sequence encodes CASTSDRGGNEQFF.

The CDR3, as DNA: TGTGCCTGGAGTGTAGGTGTCCATGAGCAGTTCTTC. Translating it yields CAWSVGVHEQFF. The rearrangement uses TRBV30 and TRBJ2-1; the D is unclear. This CDR3 is 12 amino acids long. Trimming pared 0 bases from V and 8 bases from J, leaving 8 bases between. In germline, CDR1 is GTSNPN, CDR2 SVGIG (reference sequence).

This chain joins TRBV4-3 and TRBJ2-3, with 11 bases identical to TRBD2. Germline CDR1 is LGHNA and CDR2 is YSLEER. V gave up 2 bases and J gave up 2 bases; unmatched junction bases: 15. CDR3 length equals 20 residues. Here the CDR3 DNA reads TGCGCCAGCAGCCAATTGGTAGCGGGGGGGCTTGGAGGGGACACAGATACGCAGTATTTT. This gives the protein CASSQLVAGGLGGDTDTQYF.

This sequence joins TRBV5-8 and TRBJ1-1, with 7 bases lining up with TRBD1. There are 14 residues in the CDR3. V dropped 4 bases and J dropped 8; count of bases not matched to a gene: 11. Germline-derived CDR1 and CDR2 are SGHTS and YDEGEE. Written as DNA, the CDR3 is TGTGCCAGCAGCAACCCCCAGGGGGTCGCGGAAGCTTTCTTT. It yields the protein CASSNPQGVAEAFF.